This TCR beta chain stems from a study of blood T cell repertoires in COVID-19. The repertoire was sequenced with immunoSEQ multiplex PCR; TCRdb's copy has only in-frame clones and lacks some. The sample holds over 150,000 clones, about 80% seen once. Trimming removed 3 bases from V and 11 bases from J, with 10 bases in between. This CDR3 spans 11 amino acids. Germline V lookup: CDR1 MNHEY, CDR2 SVGEGT. Specimen: peripheral blood. The chain uses TRBV6-2 or TRBV6-3 and TRBJ1-1; possible D gene TRBD1, 5 bases. This sequence was found in a woman over 75 with acute or convalescent COVID-19. The CDR3 sequence is CASSYPGQAFF. CDR3 nucleotides: TGTGCCAGCAGTTATCCAGGGCAGGCTTTCTTT.